The clone carrying this T cell receptor (beta chain) showed up just a few times. Antigen: not known. This sample was taken from a study of regulatory T cells in long-lasting Graves disease. Time point in this sample: newly diagnosed GD, antithyroid drugs for less than 3 months. PBMCs were the source of the RNA used for TCR sequencing. Whole-study results and caveats: New patients shared 750 to 1,000 public clonotypes, fewer than the approximately 3,000 shared by persistent patients.

TCR beta libraries were built with iRepertoire HTBI primers and Arm-PCR of CDR3 regions. A single record per CDR3 protein comes from TCRdb applying MiXCR to the multiplex PCR reads. The sample carries 400,000 to 500,000 distinct CDR3 sequences, about 16% recorded once. In addition, the sample was reused for a study of T cells in Graves' hyperthyroidism and ophthalmopathy.

The sequenced sample was peripheral blood mononuclear cells (PBMCs), obtained at new diagnosis, from a patient treated with antithyroid drugs. This TCR derives from a young woman with Graves disease.

For the CDR3, the DNA is TGTGCCAGTGGGGGGACTACCGCGGAGACCCAGTACTTC. Translating gives CASGGTTAETQYF. The gene calls are TRBV19 and TRBJ2-5; 7 positions match TRBD2. The V gene's germline CDR1 is LNHDA and CDR2 SQIVND (reference sequence). The CDR3 runs to 13 residues. J was trimmed by 5 bases and V by 8 bases; bases with no gene match: 8.